The 30 T cell receptor beta chains below were found in one sample sequenced in a study of blood T cell repertoires in COVID-19. The table came from immunoSEQ multiplex PCR; TCRdb's copy has only in-frame clones and leaves some out. The sample includes 110,000 or so clones, about 74% of them seen just once. The sequencing sample was made of peripheral blood. Receptors were obtained from a human donor in a cohort sampled during active COVID-19.

The V gene is TRBV29-1, the J gene TRBJ2-1; 8 bases agree with TRBD2. V lost 7 bases to trimming and J lost 8 bases; unmatched junction nucleotides: 10. The germline V gene has CDR1 SQVTM and CDR2 ANQGSEA. This CDR3 contains 13 residues. CDR3 in DNA: TGCAGCGCTTACGGGGGGGTTAAAGATGAGCAGTTCTTC. It specifies CSAYGGVKDEQFF.

This chain connects TRBV27 to TRBJ2-7; TRBD1 might be the D (6 bases). Germline CDR1 MNHEY, CDR2 SMNVEV (reference sequence). Trimming shortened V by 0 bases and J by 4 bases, and 22 bases separated the two germline ends. This CDR3 is built from 18 residues. This chain's CDR3 is CASSLSGTLLKYEYEQYF. The CDR3 nucleotides are TGTGCCAGCAGTTTATCGGGGACATTATTGAAGTACGAGTACGAGCAGTACTTC.

This chain uses TRBV28 with TRBJ2-1, with 7 bases aligning to TRBD1. Germline-derived CDR1 and CDR2 are MDHEN and SYDVKM. Germline trimming cut 4 bases from V and 1 base from J; bases unmatched to any gene: 10. The CDR3 has 17 residues. The CDR3, as DNA: TGTGCCAGCAGTTCTTATGACAGGGAATATTCCTACAATGAGCAGTTCTTC. Translated, it gives CASSSYDREYSYNEQFF.

The V gene is TRBV5-1, the J gene TRBJ1-3, with D possibly matching TRBD1 (5 bases). CDR3 length: 15 amino acids. Deletions cut 1 base from V and 4 bases from J, with 12 bases between. The germline gives CDR1 SGHRS, CDR2 YFSETQ. CDR3 bases: TGCGCCAGCAGCTTGTGGGCAGGGTCGGGAAACACCATATATTTT. Translation gives CASSLWAGSGNTIYF.

The chain uses TRBV29-1 and TRBJ1-1; tentatively, D is TRBD1 (6 bases). CDR3 size: 12 residues. Germline assignment: CDR1 SQVTM and CDR2 ANQGSEA. V lost 6 bases to trimming and J lost 12 bases, with 20 bases between them. The CDR3 DNA follows: TGCAGCGTGATACAGGGAACGTTGGGAACTTTCTTT. Residues: CSVIQGTLGTFF.

The chain uses TRBV7-9 and TRBJ2-6, with D possibly TRBD1 on 6 matching bases. Trimming took off 9 bases at V and 2 bases at J, with 8 bases between the two ends. Germline-derived CDR1 and CDR2 are SEHNR and FQNEAQ (reference sequence). The CDR3 covers 13 residues. The CDR3 DNA reads as TGTGCCAGTGGGGGCCCTGGGGCCAACGTCCTGACTTTC. Residues: CASGGPGANVLTF.

This clone appeared a few times. The V call is TRBV7-9, the J call TRBJ1-2; 8 nucleotides agree with TRBD1. The CDR3 is made up of 14 amino acids. CDR1 and CDR2 from the germline V gene are SEHNR and FQNEAQ (reference sequence). Trimming cost V 5 bases and J 3 bases; bases outside gene matches: 5. The DNA for the CDR3 is TGTGCCAGCAGCCGACAGGGACAGGACTATGGCTACACCTTC. Residues: CASSRQGQDYGYTF.

This chain links TRBV10-2 with TRBJ2-7; TRBD2 matches 10 bases. V lost 4 bases, J lost 3 bases, and 15 bases stayed unmatched. The CDR3 spans 18 residues. Germline CDR1 is WSHSY and CDR2 is SAAADI. In nucleotides, the CDR3 is TGCGCCAGCAGTGTACTAGCGGGGAGTTTCGAGAATAACTACGAGCAGTACTTC. This encodes CASSVLAGSFENNYEQYF.

The rearrangement uses TRBV9 and TRBJ2-3; TRBD2 might be the D (5 bases). The CDR3 is 15 amino acids. Germline CDR1 is SGDLS and CDR2 is YYNGEE. V was shortened by 2 bases and J by 0 bases, with 10 bases between the two germline ends. The CDR3 reads CASSVEDRSTDTQYF. In nucleotides, the CDR3 is TGTGCCAGCAGCGTGGAGGACCGTAGCACAGATACGCAGTATTTT. The full variable domain, completed using reference TRBV9 and TRBJ2-3, is DSGVTQTPKHLITATGQRVTLRCSPRSGDLSVYWYQQSLDQGLQFLIQYYNGEERAKGNILERFSAQQFPDLHSELNLSSLELGDSALYFCASSVEDRSTDTQYFGPGTRLTVL.

The V gene is TRBV28, the J gene TRBJ2-7; D is perhaps TRBD2 (5 bases). Germline assignment: CDR1 MDHEN and CDR2 SYDVKM. V was cut by 5 bases and J by 3 bases, with 11 bases left in between. The CDR3 covers 13 residues. CDR3 DNA: TGTGCCAGCAGTGCGGAGGCCCTCTACGAGCAGTACTTC. It is translated as CASSAEALYEQYF.

The chain carries TRBV7-9 and TRBJ1-6; D is possibly TRBD1 (6 bases). Germline V CDR1 and CDR2: SEHNR, FQNEAQ (reference sequence). The CDR3 has 14 residues. The V and J ends lost 5 bases and 7 bases respectively, with 12 bases between them. CDR3 region: CASSPDRNNSPLHF. In nucleotides, the CDR3 is TGTGCCAGCAGCCCGGACAGAAACAATTCACCCCTCCACTTT.

The chain couples TRBV6-1 to TRBJ2-7; 9 positions match TRBD1. Germline V gene sequence: CDR1 MNHNS, CDR2 SASEGT. The junction had 3 bases not matched to a gene; V was cut back by 3 bases and J by 3 bases. The CDR3 runs to 14 residues. CDR3 sequence: CASSDWDRVYEQYF. CDR3 DNA sequence: TGTGCCAGCAGTGATTGGGACAGGGTCTACGAGCAGTACTTC.

The chain links TRBV6-5 to TRBJ2-7, with 8 positions matching TRBD1. Germline CDR1 and CDR2: MNHEY and SVGAGI. The CDR3 consists of 15 residues. The trim removed 8 bases at V and 0 bases at J, leaving 9 bases unmatched. The CDR3 reads CASGQGPSSSYEQYF. In DNA, the CDR3 is TGTGCCAGCGGACAGGGACCCTCCTCCTCCTACGAGCAGTACTTC.

The CDR3 loop is CASSHHRQTYGYTF. The CDR3 nucleotides are TGCGCCAGCAGTCACCACAGACAGACCTATGGCTACACCTTC. The V gene is TRBV23-1, the J gene TRBJ1-2, with a weak D call TRBD1 (5 bases). TRBV23-1 belongs to the ORF category, with a function that is uncertain. The V gene lost 3 bases and the J gene lost 4 bases, with 12 bases spanning the gap. The CDR3 consists of 14 residues.

This clone is a singleton in its sample. The CDR3 DNA is TGTGCCAGCAGTTCCCCTTCCCACGAGCAGTACTTC. This codes for CASSSPSHEQYF. The gene calls are TRBV12-3 or TRBV12-4 and TRBJ2-7; no clear D gene. The ends were cut back, 4 bases at V and 5 bases at J, with 9 bases in the middle. The CDR3 consists of 12 residues.

The gene calls are TRBV23-1 and TRBJ1-2; possibly TRBD1 for D (5 bases). TRBV23-1 is designated an ORF whose function remains uncertain. Deletions cut 1 base from V and 2 bases from J, with 11 bases between. The CDR3 is 15 amino acids. CDR3 sequence: CASSQLGRGNYGYTF. CDR3 DNA: TGCGCCAGCAGTCAATTGGGGCGGGGAAACTATGGCTACACCTTC.

The rearrangement joins TRBV12-3 or TRBV12-4 to TRBJ2-7; no firm D call. The CDR3 is 12 amino acids. The V end lost 6 bases, the J end lost 0 bases, and 6 bases lay between the germline ends. CDR3 nucleotides: TGTGCCAGCAGCTTACTCTCCTACGAGCAGTACTTC. This sequence encodes CASSLLSYEQYF.

V is TRBV28 and J is TRBJ2-1; 12 bases line up with TRBD2. After removal of 5 bases from V and 0 bases from J, the junction contained 8 bases not matched to a gene. Germline-derived CDR1 and CDR2 are MDHEN and SYDVKM. The CDR3 is made up of 18 amino acids. CDR3 DNA: TGTGCCAGCAGTCTCACTAGCGGGAGGACCAGCTCCTACAATGAGCAGTTCTTC. It yields the protein CASSLTSGRTSSYNEQFF.

The genes are TRBV5-4 and TRBJ2-5; TRBD1 matches 10 bases. This CDR3 has 15 amino acids. Per the germline V gene, CDR1 is SGHNT and CDR2 is YYREEE (reference sequence). With V trimmed by 3 bases and J by 4 bases, 6 bases remained unmatched. The CDR3 DNA is TGTGCCAGCAGCTCCGGGACAGGGGCGGGAGAGACCCAGTACTTC. Translated, it gives CASSSGTGAGETQYF.

The chain has TRBV27 and TRBJ2-7; 8 nucleotides align to TRBD1. From germline, CDR1 is MNHEY and CDR2 SMNVEV (reference sequence). The CDR3 totals 14 residues. J gave up 4 bases and V 6 bases, and 8 bases lay outside the gene matches. The CDR3 reads CASSEPDRVYEQYF. CDR3 DNA: TGTGCCAGCAGCGAACCGGACAGGGTGTACGAGCAGTACTTC.

This clone was seen a few times. The J gene is TRBJ1-5, the V gene TRBV15, with D possibly being TRBD1 (5 bases). Germline assignment: CDR1 LNHNV and CDR2 YYDKDF (reference sequence). The CDR3 has 15 amino acids. Trimming left V 3 bases short and J 4 bases short, with 13 bases between. The DNA of the CDR3 is TGTGCCACCAGCAGCCAAGACAGCATTAATCAGCCCCAGCATTTT. Its translation: CATSSQDSINQPQHF.

This chain joins TRBV4-1 and TRBJ1-6; D possibly corresponds to TRBD1 (6 bases). Germline assignment: CDR1 MGHRA and CDR2 YSYEKL. This CDR3 is 18 amino acids long. Deletions cut 0 bases from V and 9 bases from J, with 21 bases between. The CDR3 DNA reads as TGCGCCAGCAGCCAAGATGGCCAGGGGCCGGTACTAGGTTCACCCCTCCACTTT. Protein sequence: CASSQDGQGPVLGSPLHF.

The V and J genes are TRBV5-4 and TRBJ1-1, with no clear D. This CDR3 has 14 residues. Trimming removed 4 bases at V and 5 bases at J, with 15 bases between. Germline-derived CDR1 and CDR2 are SGHNT and YYREEE (reference sequence). This CDR3 reads CASSLAGVGTEAFF. The DNA of the CDR3 is TGTGCCAGCAGCCTGGCCGGGGTGGGGACTGAAGCTTTCTTT.

J is TRBJ2-7 and V is TRBV6-5; 11 bases are shared with TRBD1. Trimming removed 6 bases from V and 4 bases from J; junction bases left unmatched: 5. CDR1 MNHEY and CDR2 SVGAGI come from the germline V gene. The length of the CDR3 is 14 residues. CDR3 sequence reads: CASSRTGGRYEQYF. CDR3 nucleotide sequence: TGTGCCAGCAGCCGGACAGGGGGCAGGTACGAGCAGTACTTC.

This clone was seen only once. This chain links TRBV28 with TRBJ1-5; D perhaps matches TRBD1 (6 bases). The germline V gene encodes CDR1 MDHEN and CDR2 SYDVKM. The V gene lost 5 bases and the J gene lost 4 bases, with 21 bases spanning the gap. The CDR3 is 17 amino acids. The CDR3 nucleotides are TGTGCCAGCAGTGTATCCCAAGGGGGTGCCGAGAATCAGCCCCAGCATTTT. It encodes CASSVSQGGAENQPQHF.

The gene calls are TRBV23-1 and TRBJ2-7; a weak D match, TRBD1 (6 bases). TRBV23-1 is noted as an ORF with a role that remains uncertain. This CDR3 region has 14 residues. Trimming stripped 3 bases from V and 0 bases from J, with 9 bases between. CDR3 residues: CASSHWDTSYEQYF. The CDR3 DNA follows: TGCGCCAGCAGTCATTGGGACACCTCCTACGAGCAGTACTTC.

This clone was seen only a few times. V and J are TRBV2 and TRBJ2-7, with TRBD1 as a possible D gene (5 bases). Trimming removed 4 bases at V and 1 base at J, with 8 bases between. Per germline, CDR1 SNHLY and CDR2 FYNNEI. The CDR3 is 13 residues long. CDR3 sequence reads: CASSGDSSYEQYF. In DNA form, the CDR3 reads TGTGCCAGCAGTGGAGACAGTTCCTACGAGCAGTACTTC.

V is TRBV13 and J is TRBJ2-2; 11 bases map to TRBD1. Germline values: CDR1 PRHDT, CDR2 FYEKMQ (reference sequence). The CDR3 length is 15 residues. V trimming: 4 bases; J trimming: 5 bases; junction bases outside the gene matches: 3. CDR3 in amino acids: CASSSRDRGTGELFF. The DNA for the CDR3 is TGTGCCAGCAGCTCGAGGGACAGGGGGACCGGGGAGCTGTTTTTT.

The chain has TRBV7-9 and TRBJ1-3; TRBD1 aligns across 7 bases. CDR3 size: 14 residues. V was pared by 5 bases and J by 3 bases, with 4 bases of the junction left unmatched. The germline gives CDR1 SEHNR, CDR2 FQNEAQ (reference sequence). CDR3: CASSRQGLGNTIYF. The CDR3 nucleotides are TGTGCCAGCAGCCGACAGGGCCTTGGAAACACCATATATTTT.

The chain links TRBV6-5 to TRBJ1-1; tentatively, D is TRBD1 (5 bases). The CDR3 runs 13 residues. Trimming removed 2 bases from V and 2 bases from J, with 6 bases in between. The germline V gene encodes CDR1 MNHEY and CDR2 SVGAGI. CDR3 DNA: TGTGCCAGCAGTTACCAGGGAAACACTGAAGCTTTCTTT. The encoded protein is CASSYQGNTEAFF.